This record concerns one T cell receptor (beta chain) sequence. This specimen belongs to a study of human thymus T cells. The protocol was immunoSEQ multiplex PCR, while the TCRdb copy is restricted to in-frame clones and leaves out a portion. The table lists some 78,000 clones, around 96% of them singletons. Thymus tissue for the work was resected from patients undergoing corrective heart surgery. V was shortened by 4 bases and J by 5 bases, with 15 bases between the two germline ends. The CDR3 runs to 15 residues. CDR1 and CDR2 from the germline V gene are SGDLS and YYNGEE. The receptor was isolated from a boy under two years old with a congenital heart defect but otherwise immunologically healthy. V is TRBV9 and J is TRBJ2-2; D is unclear. The sample consisted of thymus tissue. The CDR3 is CASSRHKGRTGELFF. CDR3 sequence (DNA): TGTGCCAGCAGCCGTCATAAAGGCCGGACCGGGGAGCTGTTTTTT.